This T cell receptor beta chain was profiled in a study of T cell clonality in common variable immunodeficiency. Repertoires were generated with immunoSEQ multiplex PCR, while TCRdb's copy carries only in-frame clones and drops some. The sample is made up of about 42,000 clones, none counted only once. Study results and caveats: Reportedly, TCR beta sequences from common variable immunodeficiency showed fewer deletions and N-nucleotide insertions. Compared with healthy controls, CVID subjects showed increased TCRbeta clonality, mostly in about a third.

This clone showed up many times. Its specificity is not known. Sequenced input: peripheral blood mononuclear cells. The source is a person between 18 and 75 years old in good health.

The CDR3 bases that were read are TGTGCCAGCAGCTCAGGGGGGTATACG. It specifies CASSSGGYT. The entire CDR3 protein reads CASSSGGYTLFF. The chain has TRBV5-5 and TRBJ2-2, with D possibly being TRBD1 (7 bases). Read sequence stops 3 residues before the CDR3 end, and the germline J gene provides the missing end. Looked up from germline, CDR1 is SGHKS and CDR2 is YYEKEE (reference sequence). The CDR3 consists of 12 residues.